This T cell receptor beta chain came from a study of vaccination effects on CD4 cells after COVID-19. Study findings and constraints: There was only 1 of 255 vaccine-induced clones in healthy vaccinees that cross-reacted with common cold coronaviruses. Infection- and vaccine-induced clones contracted markedly late after vaccination. Limitations: small convalescent group and missing early post-infection timepoints.

Sequencing was preceded by expansion of antigen-specific CD4+ T cells with viral peptide pools in the ViraFEST assay. The culture ran for around 10 days before CD4+ T cells were isolated. Negative nucleocapsid antibody tests before and after vaccination confirmed no previous SARS-CoV-2 infection. IL-2 medium took the place of half the medium on both days 3 and 7. This clone was counted once. Antigen: not known. Assay: immunoSEQ multiplex PCR; the TCRdb copy retains only in-frame clones and omits some. The sample yields around 41,000 clones, roughly 79% seen once. There are 15 residues in the CDR3. The V end lost 0 bases, the J end lost 5 bases, and 12 bases lay between the germline ends. Germline V gives CDR1 SGHRS, CDR2 YFSETQ.

Material: CD4+ T cells from PBMCs cultured with SARS-CoV-2 spike peptides, obtained before COVID-19 vaccination. The receptor comes from a human donor who received a COVID-19 vaccine. The V and J genes are TRBV5-1 and TRBJ2-1, with D perhaps given as TRBD1 or TRBD2 (5 bases each). The CDR3 sequence is CASSLAGASHNEQFF. As DNA, the CDR3 is TGCGCCAGCAGCTTGGCCGGGGCGAGTCACAATGAGCAGTTCTTC.